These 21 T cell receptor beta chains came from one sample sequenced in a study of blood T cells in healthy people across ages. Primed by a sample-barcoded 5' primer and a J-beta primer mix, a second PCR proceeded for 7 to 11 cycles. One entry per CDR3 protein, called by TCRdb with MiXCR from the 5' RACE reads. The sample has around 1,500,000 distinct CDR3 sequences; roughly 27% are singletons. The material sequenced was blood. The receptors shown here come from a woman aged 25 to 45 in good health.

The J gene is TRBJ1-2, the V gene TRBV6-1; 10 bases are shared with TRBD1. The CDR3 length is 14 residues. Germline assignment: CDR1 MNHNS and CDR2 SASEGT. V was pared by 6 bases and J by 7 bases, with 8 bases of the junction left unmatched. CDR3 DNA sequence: TGTGCCAGCAGAAGAAACCGGGACAGGGGTGGCTACACCTTC. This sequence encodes CASRRNRDRGGYTF.

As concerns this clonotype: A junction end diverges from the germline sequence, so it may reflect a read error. As DNA, the CDR3 is TGTACCAGCAGCGACTCTTTGGGACAGGGAAACTATGGCTACACCTTC. Translated: CTSSDSLGQGNYGYTF. This chain joins TRBV7-9 and TRBJ1-2, with 9 bases identical to TRBD1. CDR1 SEHNR and CDR2 FQNEAQ come from the germline V gene (reference sequence). CDR3 length: 16 amino acids.

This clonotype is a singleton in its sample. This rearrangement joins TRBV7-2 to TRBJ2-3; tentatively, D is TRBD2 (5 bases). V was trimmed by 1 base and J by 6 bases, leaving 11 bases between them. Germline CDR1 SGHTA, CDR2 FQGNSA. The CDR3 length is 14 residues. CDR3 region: CTSSLGGSVDTQYF. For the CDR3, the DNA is TGTACCAGCAGCTTAGGAGGGTCAGTGGATACGCAGTATTTT.

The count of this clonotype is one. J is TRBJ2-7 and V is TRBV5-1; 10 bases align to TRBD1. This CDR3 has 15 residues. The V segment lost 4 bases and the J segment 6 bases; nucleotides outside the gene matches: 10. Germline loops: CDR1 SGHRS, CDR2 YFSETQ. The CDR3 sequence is CASSPRDRGGVEQYF. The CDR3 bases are TGCGCCAGCAGCCCCCGGGACAGGGGAGGAGTCGAGCAGTACTTC.

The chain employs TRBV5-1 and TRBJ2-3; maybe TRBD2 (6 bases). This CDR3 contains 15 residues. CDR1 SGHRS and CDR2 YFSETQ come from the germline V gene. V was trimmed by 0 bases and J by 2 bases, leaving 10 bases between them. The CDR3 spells CASSLEGLFTDTQYF. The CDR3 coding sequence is TGCGCCAGCAGCTTGGAGGGACTTTTCACAGATACGCAGTATTTT.

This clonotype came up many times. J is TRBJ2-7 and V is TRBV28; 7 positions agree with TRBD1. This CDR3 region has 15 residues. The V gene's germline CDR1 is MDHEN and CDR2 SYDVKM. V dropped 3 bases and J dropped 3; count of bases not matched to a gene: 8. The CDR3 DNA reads TGTGCCAGCAGTTTGAGCAGGGACAGACTCTACGAGCAGTACTTC. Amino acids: CASSLSRDRLYEQYF.

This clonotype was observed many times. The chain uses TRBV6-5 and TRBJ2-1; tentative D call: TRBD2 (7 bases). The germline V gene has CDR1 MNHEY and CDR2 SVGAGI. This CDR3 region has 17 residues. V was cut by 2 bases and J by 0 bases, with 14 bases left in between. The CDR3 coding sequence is TGTGCCAGCAGTTACGTTGGCGGGGGCCGCTCCTACAATGAGCAGTTCTTC. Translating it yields CASSYVGGGRSYNEQFF.

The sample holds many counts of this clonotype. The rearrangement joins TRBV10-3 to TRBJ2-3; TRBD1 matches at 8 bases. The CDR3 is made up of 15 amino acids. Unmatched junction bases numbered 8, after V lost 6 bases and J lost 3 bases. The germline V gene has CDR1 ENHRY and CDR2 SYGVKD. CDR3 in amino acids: CAIRAQTGETDTQYF. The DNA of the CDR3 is TGTGCCATCAGAGCCCAGACAGGGGAAACAGATACGCAGTATTTT.

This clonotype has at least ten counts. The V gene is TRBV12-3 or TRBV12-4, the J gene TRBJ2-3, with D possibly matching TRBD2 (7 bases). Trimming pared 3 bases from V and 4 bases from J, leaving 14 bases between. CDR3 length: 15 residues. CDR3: CASSFGGGAADTQYF. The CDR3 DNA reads TGTGCCAGCAGTTTTGGTGGGGGGGCGGCAGATACGCAGTATTTT.

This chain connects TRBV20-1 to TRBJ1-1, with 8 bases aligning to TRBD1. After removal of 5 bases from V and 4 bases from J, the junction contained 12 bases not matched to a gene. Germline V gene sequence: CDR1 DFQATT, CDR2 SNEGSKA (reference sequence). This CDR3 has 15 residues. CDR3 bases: TGCAGTGCTCCCGCTAATCCACAGGGGGGCACTGAAGCTTTCTTT. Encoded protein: CSAPANPQGGTEAFF.

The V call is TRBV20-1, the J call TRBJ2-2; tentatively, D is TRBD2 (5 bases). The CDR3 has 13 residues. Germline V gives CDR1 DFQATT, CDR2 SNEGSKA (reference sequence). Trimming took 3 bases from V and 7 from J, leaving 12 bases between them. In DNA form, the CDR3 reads TGCAGTGCTAGTTGGCTAGCCGGCGGGGAGCTGTTTTTT. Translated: CSASWLAGGELFF.

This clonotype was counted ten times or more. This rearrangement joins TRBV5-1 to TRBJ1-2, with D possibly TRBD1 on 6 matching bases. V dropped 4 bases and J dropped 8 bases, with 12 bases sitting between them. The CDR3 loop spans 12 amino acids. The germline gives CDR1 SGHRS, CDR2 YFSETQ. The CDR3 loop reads CASSDRSGGYTF. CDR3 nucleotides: TGCGCCAGCAGCGACAGGTCAGGGGGCTACACCTTC.

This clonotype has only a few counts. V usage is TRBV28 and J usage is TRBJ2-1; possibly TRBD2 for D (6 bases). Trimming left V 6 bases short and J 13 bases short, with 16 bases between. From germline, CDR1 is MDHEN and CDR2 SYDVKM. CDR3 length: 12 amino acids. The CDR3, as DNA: TGTGCCAGCAGGGAGGGCACGACCCATCAGTTCTTC. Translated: CASREGTTHQFF.

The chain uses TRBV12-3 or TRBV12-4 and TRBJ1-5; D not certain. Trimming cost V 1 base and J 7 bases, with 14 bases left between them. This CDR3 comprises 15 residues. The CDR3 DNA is TGTGCCAGCAGTTTAGGTAGGAGAAGCGAGCAGCCCCAGCATTTT. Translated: CASSLGRRSEQPQHF.

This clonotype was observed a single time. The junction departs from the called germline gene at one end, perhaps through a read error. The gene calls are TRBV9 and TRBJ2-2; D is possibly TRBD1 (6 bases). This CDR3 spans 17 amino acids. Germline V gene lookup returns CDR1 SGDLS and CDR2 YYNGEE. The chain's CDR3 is CASSAVSGFSGVGERFF. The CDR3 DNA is TGTGCCAGCAGCGCCGTTTCGGGCTTTTCAGGGGTCGGGGAGCGGTTTTTT.

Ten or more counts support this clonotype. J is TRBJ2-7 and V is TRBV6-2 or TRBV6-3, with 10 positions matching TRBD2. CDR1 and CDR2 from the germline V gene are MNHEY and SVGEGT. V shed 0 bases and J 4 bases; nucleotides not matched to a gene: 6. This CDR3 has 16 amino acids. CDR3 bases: TGTGCCAGCAGTTACTCGGTAGCGGGAGGTGGATACGAGCAGTACTTC. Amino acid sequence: CASSYSVAGGGYEQYF.

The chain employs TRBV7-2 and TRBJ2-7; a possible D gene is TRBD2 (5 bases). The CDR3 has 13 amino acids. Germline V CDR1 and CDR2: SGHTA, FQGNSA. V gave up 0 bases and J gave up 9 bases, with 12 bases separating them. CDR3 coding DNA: TGTGCCAGCAGCTTAGCCGGGAATCCGGGGCAGTACTTC. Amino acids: CASSLAGNPGQYF.

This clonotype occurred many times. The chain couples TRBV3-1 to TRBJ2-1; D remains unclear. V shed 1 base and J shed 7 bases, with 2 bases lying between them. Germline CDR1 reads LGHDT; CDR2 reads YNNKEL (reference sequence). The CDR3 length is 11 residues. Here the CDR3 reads CASSQANEQFF. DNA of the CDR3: TGTGCCAGCAGCCAAGCAAATGAGCAGTTCTTC.

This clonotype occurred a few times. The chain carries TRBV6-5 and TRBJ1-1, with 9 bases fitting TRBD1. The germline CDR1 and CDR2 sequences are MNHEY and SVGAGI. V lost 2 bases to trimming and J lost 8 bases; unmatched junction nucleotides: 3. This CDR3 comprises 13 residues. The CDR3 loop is CASSYADRGEAFF. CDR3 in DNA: TGTGCCAGCAGTTACGCAGACAGGGGGGAAGCTTTCTTT.

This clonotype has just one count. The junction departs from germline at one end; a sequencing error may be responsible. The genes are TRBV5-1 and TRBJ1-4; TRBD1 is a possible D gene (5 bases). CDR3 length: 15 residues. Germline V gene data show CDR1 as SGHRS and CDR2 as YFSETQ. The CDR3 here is CVSSSRGGEDEKLFF. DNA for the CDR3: TGCGTCAGCAGCTCTAGGGGAGGTGAAGACGAAAAACTGTTTTTT.

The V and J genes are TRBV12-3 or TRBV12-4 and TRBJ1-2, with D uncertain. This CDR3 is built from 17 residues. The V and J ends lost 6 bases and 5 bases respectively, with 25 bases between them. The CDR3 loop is CASRPPGSAYRGYGYTF. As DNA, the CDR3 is TGTGCCAGCAGACCTCCGGGTTCCGCGTATAGAGGGTATGGCTACACCTTC.